The next 16 T cell receptor beta chains were all read from a single sample in a study of T cells in women clearing cervical HPV infection. Sequenced by immunoSEQ multiplex PCR; TCRdb stores in-frame clones only, minus some. The sample totals more than 20,000 clones. The source material was blood buffy coat. The receptor source for this set is a woman between 18 and 69 years old with a cervical HPV16 infection that either progressed to CIN3+ or cleared (not recorded which).

Remarks on this clone: One end of the junction varies from germline; a read error may be responsible. The read terminates 3 residues ahead of where the CDR3 ends, so the germline J gene completes it. Distinct nucleotide sequences in the sample also encode this CDR3. This chain uses TRBV18 with TRBJ1-3, with TRBD1 identical over 7 bases. Germline V lookup: CDR1 KGHSH, CDR2 LQKENI. CDR3 length: 14 residues. Incomplete CDR3 DNA: TGTGCCAGCGGAGAACAGGGGTACGGAAACACG. Its protein is CASGEQGYGNT. The entire CDR3 sequence reads CASGEQGYGNTIYF.

Concerning this clone: The sequence runs out 3 residues before the end of the CDR3; the remainder is reconstructed from the germline J gene. The V gene is TRBV9, the J gene TRBJ2-7, with 8 bases lining up with TRBD1. The V gene end was trimmed by 0 bases and the J gene end by 3 bases; junction bases not matched to a gene: 17. Germline V CDR1 and CDR2: SGDLS, YYNGEE. CDR3 size: 19 residues. CDR3 sequence reads: CASSVGPGGRNRGVYEQYF. CDR3 bases read: TGTGCCAGCAGCGTAGGGCCCGGTGGTCGGAACAGGGGGGTCTACGAG.

Notes on this clone: Coverage ceases 3 residues before the CDR3 finishes, and the germline J gene fills in the end. The rearrangement joins TRBV30 to TRBJ2-1; TRBD2 matches at 8 bases. The junction had 9 bases not matched to a gene; V was cut back by 3 bases and J by 8 bases. CDR1 GTSNPN and CDR2 SVGIG come from the germline V gene (reference sequence). The CDR3 is made up of 14 amino acids. The CDR3 region is CAWRWGLVQDEQFF. The sequenced part of the CDR3 DNA is TGTGCCTGGAGGTGGGGACTAGTTCAAGATGAG.

In regard to this clone: The read halts 3 residues ahead of the CDR3 end, with the missing end drawn from the germline J gene. V and J are TRBV18 and TRBJ1-6, with 9 bases aligning to TRBD1. Unmatched junction bases numbered 2, after V lost 4 bases and J lost 7 bases. The CDR3 is 14 residues long. In germline, CDR1 is KGHSH, CDR2 LQKENI. CDR3 DNA, as far as it was read: TGTGCCAGCTCACGGACAGGGGAAAATTCACCC. Amino acid sequence: CASSRTGENSP. The entire CDR3 sequence reads CASSRTGENSPLHF.

Concerning this clone itself: The observed sequence ends 3 residues before the CDR3 terminus, with the missing tail filled in from the germline J gene. J is TRBJ2-2 and V is TRBV19; 15 nucleotides align to TRBD2. The V segment lost 6 bases and the J segment 3 bases; nucleotides outside the gene matches: 2. This CDR3 is built from 16 residues. Germline V gene sequence: CDR1 LNHDA, CDR2 SQIVND (reference sequence). CDR3 bases read: TGTGCCAGTAGGGGACTAGCGGGGGGTGACACCGGGGAG. Translation: CASRGLAGGDTGE. The full CDR3 reads CASRGLAGGDTGELFF.

On this clone itself: The sequenced fragment ends 3 residues before the CDR3 boundary, so the rest is inferred from the germline J gene. The rearrangement links TRBV15 to TRBJ2-7; 8 bases agree with TRBD1. The CDR3 spans 14 residues. V dropped 5 bases and J dropped 1; count of bases not matched to a gene: 4. Germline-derived CDR1 and CDR2 are LNHNV and YYDKDF (reference sequence). CDR3 in amino acids: CATSATGDSYEQYF. CDR3 DNA, as far as it was read: TGTGCCACCAGCGCGACAGGGGATTCCTACGAG.

Turning to this clone: The read finishes 3 residues shy of the CDR3 end, and the germline J gene is used to complete it. The chain couples TRBV18 to TRBJ1-3; D is ambiguous. V was pared by 3 bases and J by 9 bases, with 15 bases between. Germline assignment: CDR1 KGHSH and CDR2 LQKENI. CDR3 length equals 14 residues. The DNA read from the CDR3 is TGTGCCAGCTCACCCACCCCGGATCGGGGCACC. Translating it yields CASSPTPDRGT. The full-length CDR3 reads as CASSPTPDRGTIYF.

The CDR3 DNA, read in part, is TGTGCCAGCAGCCGAAACGCGGACAGCAAAGAGACC. Encoded protein: CASSRNADSKET. The full CDR3 sequence reads CASSRNADSKETQYF. The chain carries TRBV7-9 and TRBJ2-5, with D perhaps TRBD1 (6 bases). The CDR3 end lies 3 residues beyond the end of the read and is filled in from the germline J gene. The CDR3 covers 15 residues. The ends were cut back, 5 bases at V and 3 bases at J, with 16 bases in the middle. Per the germline V gene, CDR1 is SEHNR and CDR2 is FQNEAQ (reference sequence).

With respect to this clone: The CDR3 is cut off 3 residues early in the read; its end comes from the germline J gene. The chain joins TRBV20-1 to TRBJ2-1; 9 bases are shared with TRBD2. The germline V gene encodes CDR1 DFQATT and CDR2 SNEGSKA (reference sequence). The J segment lost 4 bases and the V segment lost 3 bases, leaving 4 bases of the junction unmatched. The CDR3 runs to 14 residues. CDR3 in amino acids: CSASETSGYNEQFF. CDR3 bases read: TGCAGTGCTAGCGAGACTAGCGGATACAATGAG.

Comment on this clone: The missing CDR3 end, 3 residues past where the read stops, is filled in from the germline J gene. The J gene is TRBJ2-5, the V gene TRBV20-1; 9 bases line up with TRBD1. Germline V gene lookup returns CDR1 DFQATT and CDR2 SNEGSKA (reference sequence). Losses at the gene ends were 5 bases for V and 5 bases for J; bases not matched to a gene: 6. The CDR3 spans 13 residues. The CDR3 loop is CSAPGTGTETQYF. CDR3 DNA (partial): TGCAGTGCTCCAGGGACAGGGACGGAGACC.

Remarks on this clone: The missing CDR3 end, 3 residues past where the read stops, is filled in from the germline J gene. V gene TRBV12-3 or TRBV12-4 combines with J gene TRBJ1-1, with no clear D. This CDR3 comprises 13 residues. Deletions cut 2 bases from V and 1 base from J, with 5 bases between. The CDR3 here is CASSLMRNTEAFF. The DNA read from the CDR3 is TGTGCCAGCAGTTTAATGCGGAACACTGAA.

About this clone itself: Read coverage stops 3 residues before the CDR3 terminus; the germline J gene supplies the remainder. The J gene is TRBJ1-1, the V gene TRBV12-3 or TRBV12-4, with a possible D match to TRBD1 (5 bases). Deletions cut 1 base from V and 1 base from J, with 16 bases between. This CDR3 has 17 residues. CDR3 residues: CASSLEGYQGENTEAFF. CDR3 DNA (partial): TGTGCCAGCAGTTTAGAGGGCTATCAGGGAGAGAACACTGAA.

About this clone: The read finishes 3 residues shy of the CDR3 end, and the germline J gene is used to complete it. V usage is TRBV5-6 and J usage is TRBJ2-3; 9 positions match TRBD2. Germline loops: CDR1 SGHDT, CDR2 YYEEEE. V lost 4 bases to trimming and J lost 1 base; unmatched junction nucleotides: 4. The CDR3 is made up of 15 amino acids. CDR3: CASSTRTSGTDTQYF. The sequenced part of the CDR3 DNA is TGTGCCAGCAGCACCCGGACTAGCGGCACAGATACG.

On this clone: The read ends 3 residues before the CDR3 terminus; that terminus is restored from the germline J gene. The genes are TRBV6-2 or TRBV6-3 and TRBJ1-2, with unresolved D. Germline CDR1 and CDR2: MNHEY and SVGEGT. This CDR3 comprises 13 residues. The CDR3 region is CAVGLNTYNDYTF. Incomplete CDR3 DNA: TGTGCCGTAGGACTAAACACCTACAATGAC.

In the case of this clone: The read comes to an end 3 residues before the CDR3 does, leaving the germline J gene to fill in the end. This rearrangement joins TRBV20-1 to TRBJ2-3; tentative D call: TRBD1 (6 bases). The germline V gene encodes CDR1 DFQATT and CDR2 SNEGSKA (reference sequence). V lost 6 bases and J lost 0, with 19 bases in between. The CDR3 extends over 16 amino acids. The CDR3 is CSAPPASRGSTDTQYF. The sequenced CDR3 bases are TGCAGTGCCCCCCCGGCTAGCAGGGGAAGCACAGATACG.

Note on this clone: The sequence runs out 3 residues before the end of the CDR3; the remainder is reconstructed from the germline J gene. This chain connects TRBV5-1 to TRBJ2-5; the match to TRBD2 covers 8 bases. The germline CDR1 and CDR2 sequences are SGHRS and YFSETQ. The CDR3 sequence is 19 residues long. The ends lost 0 bases at V and 0 bases at J; junction bases unmatched: 13. CDR3 region: CASSLGGGRPNSYQETQYF. The sequenced part of the CDR3 DNA is TGCGCCAGCAGCTTGGGCGGGGGGCGTCCCAACTCGTACCAAGAGACC.